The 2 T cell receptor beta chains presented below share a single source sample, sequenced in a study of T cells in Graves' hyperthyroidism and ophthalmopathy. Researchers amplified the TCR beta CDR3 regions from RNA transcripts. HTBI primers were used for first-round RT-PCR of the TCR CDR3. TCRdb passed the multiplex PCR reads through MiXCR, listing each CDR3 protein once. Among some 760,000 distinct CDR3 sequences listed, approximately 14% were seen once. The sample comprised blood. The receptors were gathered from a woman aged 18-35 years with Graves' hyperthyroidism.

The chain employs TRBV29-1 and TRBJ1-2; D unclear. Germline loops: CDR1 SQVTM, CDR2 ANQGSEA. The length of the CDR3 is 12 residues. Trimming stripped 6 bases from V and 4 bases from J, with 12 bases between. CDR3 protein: CSVPGRVYGYTF. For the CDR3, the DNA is TGCAGCGTACCGGGTCGAGTCTATGGCTACACCTTC.

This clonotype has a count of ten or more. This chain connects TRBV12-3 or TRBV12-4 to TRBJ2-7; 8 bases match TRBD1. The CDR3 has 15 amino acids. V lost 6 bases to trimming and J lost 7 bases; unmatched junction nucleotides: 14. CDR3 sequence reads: CASSPHGQGWGEQYF. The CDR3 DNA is TGTGCCAGCAGCCCACATGGACAGGGTTGGGGAGAGCAGTACTTC.